A selection of T cell receptor beta chains follows, all from one sample in a study of control samples from healthy donors and cancer patients. The assay was immunoSEQ multiplex PCR, and TCRdb's table has in-frame clones only and misses some. The sample lists fewer than 200,000 clones, roughly nine tenths occurring once. The sequencing sample was made of blood. Receptor source: a man younger than 40 in good health. Each CDR3 is given with its conserved first and last residue. D genes are given only for firm matches. A clone size is listed for some rows: how often the clone was seen (once, few, many), or a class if it is expanded.

TRBD2,TRBJ2-3,TRBV19,-,TGTGCCAGTAGGCGATCTAGCGGGAGAACCACAGATACGCAGTATTTT,CASRRSSGRTTDTQYF
-,TRBJ1-1,TRBV18,-,TGTGCCAGCTCGTTCGGGACACAGAACACTGAAGCTTTCTTT,CASSFGTQNTEAFF
TRBD1,TRBJ1-3,TRBV9,-,TGTGCCAGCAGCGGAGACAGGGCTGGTACTGGAAACACCATATATTTT,CASSGDRAGTGNTIYF
-,TRBJ2-6,TRBV28,-,TGTGCCAGCAGTTTAGGTGGCTCTGGGGCCAACGTCCTGACTTTC,CASSLGGSGANVLTF
TRBD2,TRBJ2-7,TRBV4-1,-,TGCGCCAGCAGCCAAGATCCGGGGGGGAGCAGGGTGCAGTACTTC,CASSQDPGGSRVQYF
-,TRBJ1-5,TRBV28,-,TGTGCCAGCAGTTCGGAGGGGCGCGGTCAGCCCCAGCATTTT,CASSSEGRGQPQHF
-,TRBJ2-1,TRBV13,-,TGTGCCAGCAGCTCCCAACCCAGGACAGTCTACAATGAGCAGTTCTTC,CASSSQPRTVYNEQFF
-,TRBJ2-2,TRBV14,-,TGTGCCAGCAGCCAAGAATCGGATCTCTCCATTAACACCGGGGAGCTGTTTTTT,CASSQESDLSINTGELFF
-,TRBJ1-6,TRBV3-1/TRBV3-2,-,TGTGCCAGCACTCTTAGGAATTCACCCCTCCACTTT,CASTLRNSPLHF
TRBD1,TRBJ2-5,TRBV5-1,-,TGCGCCAGCAGCTTGACTTCCGGGACAGAAGAGACCCAGTACTTC,CASSLTSGTEETQYF
TRBD1,TRBJ1-3,TRBV9,-,TGTGCCAGCAGCGCCCGGGACAGGGACGACACCATATATTTT,CASSARDRDDTIYF
-,TRBJ2-7,TRBV9,-,TGTGCCAGCAGCGTAGCGACCCAACCCCTGGGCGAGCAGTACTTC,CASSVATQPLGEQYF
-,TRBJ1-6,TRBV7-8,-,TGTGCCAGCAGCTTAAGGGTACAGTTAAATTCACCCCTCCACTTT,CASSLRVQLNSPLHF
TRBD2,TRBJ2-7,TRBV3-1/TRBV3-2,-,TGTGCCAGCAGCCTGGGACTAGCGGGAGTAAAACCCTACGAGCAGTACTTC,CASSLGLAGVKPYEQYF
-,TRBJ1-3,TRBV19,-,TGTGCCAGTAGTGCAGGGAACACCATATATTTT,CASSAGNTIYF
-,TRBJ2-5,TRBV7-9,-,TGTGCCAGCAGCTTAGGCCCGACAGCGTACCAAGAGACCCAGTACTTC,CASSLGPTAYQETQYF
TRBD1,TRBJ1-6,TRBV5-1,-,TGCGCCAGCAGCTTGGAACAGGGGTTTTCACCCCTCCACTTT,CASSLEQGFSPLHF
TRBD1,TRBJ1-6,TRBV6-1,-,TGTGCCAGCAGTGGCGGGACAGGTACTCTATGGCAAAATTCACCCCTCCACTTT,CASSGGTGTLWQNSPLHF
-,TRBJ2-2,TRBV3-1/TRBV3-2,-,TGTGCCAGCAGCCCGGTGACAGGAACGAACACCGGGGAGCTGTTTTTT,CASSPVTGTNTGELFF
-,TRBJ2-7,TRBV2,-,TGTGCCAGCATTGGGGAATACCCCTACGAGCAGTACTTC,CASIGEYPYEQYF
TRBD2,TRBJ2-1,TRBV13,-,TGTGCCAGCAGCTTAGTACTAGCGGGGGAGGAGCAGTTCTTC,CASSLVLAGEEQFF
TRBD1,TRBJ2-7,TRBV6-5,-,TGTGCCAGCAGCGAGTGGGACAGGGTCGACGAGCAGTACTTC,CASSEWDRVDEQYF
-,TRBJ1-2,TRBV27,-,TGTGCCAGCAGTTTAGCAGGGTCCTATGGCTACACCTTC,CASSLAGSYGYTF
TRBD2,TRBJ2-5,TRBV6-4,-,TGTGCCAGCAAGAAACTAGCGGGGGGTCCGACCTACCAAGAGACCCAGTACTTC,CASKKLAGGPTYQETQYF
TRBD1,TRBJ2-7,TRBV30,-,TGTGCCTGGAGTGTAGCAGGGGGAAGCGAGCAGTACTTC,CAWSVAGGSEQYF
-,TRBJ1-1,TRBV11-2,-,TGTGCCAGCAGCTTCCGGGGAGAAAACACTGAAGCTTTCTTT,CASSFRGENTEAFF
TRBD1,TRBJ2-3,TRBV24-1,once,TGTGCCACCAGTGATTCGGACAGGGACACAGATACGCAGTATTTT,CATSDSDRDTDTQYF
-,TRBJ1-5,TRBV2,-,TGTGCCAGCAGTGAAGGTGGGACAAAAGGGAAGCCCCAGCATTTT,CASSEGGTKGKPQHF
TRBD2,TRBJ2-1,TRBV19,-,TGTGCCAGTAAGAAAATAACGGGAGGTCCCTACAATGAGCAGTTCTTC,CASKKITGGPYNEQFF
-,TRBJ2-5,TRBV4-1,-,TGCGCCAGCAGCCACCCCCAAGAGACCCAGTACTTC,CASSHPQETQYF
TRBD1,TRBJ1-1,TRBV6-5,-,TGTGCCAGCAGTTACGGGACAGTGAACACTGAAGCTTTCTTT,CASSYGTVNTEAFF
-,TRBJ1-1,TRBV9,few,TGTGCCAGCAGCGTAGAGGGGTACACTGAAGCTTTCTTT,CASSVEGYTEAFF
TRBD1,TRBJ2-5,TRBV2,-,TGTGCCAGCAGTGGGGGACAGGGGGATGAGACCCAGTACTTC,CASSGGQGDETQYF
TRBD1,TRBJ2-7,TRBV4-1,-,TGCGCCAGCAGCCAATGGGACAGGGGGCCCTACGAGCAGTACTTC,CASSQWDRGPYEQYF
-,TRBJ2-7,TRBV30,-,TGTGCCTGCCGGGACAATAATTACGAGCAGTACTTC,CACRDNNYEQYF
TRBD1,TRBJ1-1,TRBV28,-,TGTGCCAGCAGTCCGTGGGACAGGGTGAACACTGAAGCTTTCTTT,CASSPWDRVNTEAFF
TRBD1,TRBJ2-3,TRBV4-2,once,TGTGCCAGCAGCCAAAAAGACAGGGCATCCGCAGATACGCAGTATTTT,CASSQKDRASADTQYF
-,TRBJ1-3,TRBV19,once,TGTGCCAGTAGCTACTCTGGAAACACCATATATTTT,CASSYSGNTIYF
-,TRBJ2-5,TRBV19,once,TGTGCCAGTAGTATTTGGGGAAAAGAGACCCAGTACTTC,CASSIWGKETQYF